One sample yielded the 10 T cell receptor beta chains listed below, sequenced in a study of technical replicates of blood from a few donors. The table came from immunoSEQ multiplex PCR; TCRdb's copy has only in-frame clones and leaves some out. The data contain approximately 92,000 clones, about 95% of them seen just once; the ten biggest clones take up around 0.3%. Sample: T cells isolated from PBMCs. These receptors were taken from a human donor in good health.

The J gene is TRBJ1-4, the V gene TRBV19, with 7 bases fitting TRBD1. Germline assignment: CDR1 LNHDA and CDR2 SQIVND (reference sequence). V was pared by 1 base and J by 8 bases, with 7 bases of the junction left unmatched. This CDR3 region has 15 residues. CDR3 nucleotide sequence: TGTGCCAGTAGTATAGGTACAGGGGAGAGAGAAAAACTGTTTTTT. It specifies CASSIGTGEREKLFF.

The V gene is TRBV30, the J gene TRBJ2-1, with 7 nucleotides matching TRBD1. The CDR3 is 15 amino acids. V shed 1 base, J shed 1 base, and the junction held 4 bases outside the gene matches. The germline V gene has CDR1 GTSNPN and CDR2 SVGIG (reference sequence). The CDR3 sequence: CAWSGDRSSYNEQFF. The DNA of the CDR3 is TGTGCCTGGAGTGGGGACAGATCTTCCTACAATGAGCAGTTCTTC.

The CDR3 sequence is CASSATSGRSRNNEQFF. CDR3 nucleotides: TGTGCCAGCAGCGCTACTAGCGGGAGATCTAGAAACAATGAGCAGTTCTTC. The chain combines TRBV5-4 with TRBJ2-1; 11 bases map to TRBD2. The germline V gene has CDR1 SGHNT and CDR2 YYREEE (reference sequence). With 4 bases clipped from V and 5 bases from J, the junction kept 11 bases outside the gene matches. This CDR3 has 17 amino acids.

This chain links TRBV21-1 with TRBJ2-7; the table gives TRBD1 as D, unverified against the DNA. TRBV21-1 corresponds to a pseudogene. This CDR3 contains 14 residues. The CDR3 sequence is CASSKLQGAAEQYF. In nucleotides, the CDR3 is TGTGCCAGCAGCAAGCTACAGGGTGCGGCCGAGCAGTACTTC.

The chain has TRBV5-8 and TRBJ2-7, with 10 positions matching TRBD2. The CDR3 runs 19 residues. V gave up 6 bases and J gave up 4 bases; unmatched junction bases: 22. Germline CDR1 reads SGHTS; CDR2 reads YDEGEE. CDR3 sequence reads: CASISRVQSGRAQAYEQYF. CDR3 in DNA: TGTGCCAGCATCTCTCGTGTACAGAGCGGGAGGGCCCAAGCGTACGAGCAGTACTTC.

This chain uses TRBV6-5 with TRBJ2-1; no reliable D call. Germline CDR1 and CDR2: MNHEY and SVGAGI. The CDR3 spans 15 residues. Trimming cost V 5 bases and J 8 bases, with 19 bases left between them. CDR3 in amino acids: CASSQRRLHGDEQFF. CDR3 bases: TGTGCCAGCAGTCAGCGTCGACTCCATGGCGATGAGCAGTTCTTC.

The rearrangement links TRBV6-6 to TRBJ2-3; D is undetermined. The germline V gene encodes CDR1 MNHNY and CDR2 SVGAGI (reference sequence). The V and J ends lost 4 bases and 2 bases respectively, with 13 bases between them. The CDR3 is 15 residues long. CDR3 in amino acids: CASSSPMGVTDTQYF. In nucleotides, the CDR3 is TGTGCCAGCAGTTCGCCAATGGGCGTCACAGATACGCAGTATTTT.

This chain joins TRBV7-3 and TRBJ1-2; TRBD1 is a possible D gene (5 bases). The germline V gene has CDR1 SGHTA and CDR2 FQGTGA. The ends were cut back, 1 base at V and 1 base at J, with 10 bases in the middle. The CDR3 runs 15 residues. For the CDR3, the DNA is TGTGCCAGCAGCTTAAACGGCGGACATAACTATGGCTACACCTTC. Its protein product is CASSLNGGHNYGYTF.

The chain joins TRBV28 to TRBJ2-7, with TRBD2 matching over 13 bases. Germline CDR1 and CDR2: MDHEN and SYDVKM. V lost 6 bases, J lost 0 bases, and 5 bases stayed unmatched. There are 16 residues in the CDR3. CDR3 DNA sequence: TGTGCCAGCAGATCGACTAGCGGGAGGAGCTCCTACGAGCAGTACTTC. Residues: CASRSTSGRSSYEQYF.

In DNA, the CDR3 is TGTGCCACCAGCAGAGTGTCACAGTCCTATGGCTACACCTTC. It encodes CATSRVSQSYGYTF. The chain has TRBV15 and TRBJ1-2; no clear D. Trimming removed 1 base from V and 4 bases from J, with 10 bases in between. The CDR3 covers 14 residues. Germline values: CDR1 LNHNV, CDR2 YYDKDF (reference sequence).